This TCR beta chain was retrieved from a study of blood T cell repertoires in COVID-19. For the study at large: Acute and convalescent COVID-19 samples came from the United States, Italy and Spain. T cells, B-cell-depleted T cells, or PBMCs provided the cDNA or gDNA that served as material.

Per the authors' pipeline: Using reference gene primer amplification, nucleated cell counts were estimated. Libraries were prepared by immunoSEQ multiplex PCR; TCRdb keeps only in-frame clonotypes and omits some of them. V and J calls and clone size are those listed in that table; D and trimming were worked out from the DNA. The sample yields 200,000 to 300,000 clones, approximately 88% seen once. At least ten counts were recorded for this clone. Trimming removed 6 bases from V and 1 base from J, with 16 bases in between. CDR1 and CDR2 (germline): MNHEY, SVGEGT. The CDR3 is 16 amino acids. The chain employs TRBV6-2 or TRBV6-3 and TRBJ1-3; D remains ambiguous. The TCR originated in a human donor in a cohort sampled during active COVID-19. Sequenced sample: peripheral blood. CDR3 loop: CASSGIGAQSGNTIYF. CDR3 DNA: TGTGCCAGCAGCGGAATAGGAGCCCAATCTGGAAACACCATATATTTT.